The T cell receptor (beta chain) described here comes from a study of T cells in Graves' hyperthyroidism and ophthalmopathy (dated by TCRdb to 2018 to 2020). Background for the entire study: Peripheral blood samples were taken at the time of initial diagnosis, prior to any treatment. To identify distinguishing TCR V-J signatures, a discovery cohort of 90 to 100 patients was used, comprising 40 to 45 with Graves' ophthalmopathy and under 60 with stable Graves' hyperthyroidism. In addition, the study compared T-cell repertoires in thyroid tissue and in blood from over 5 Graves' hyperthyroidism patients. After sampling, hyperthyroidism patients received methimazole starting at 30 mg daily, and ophthalmopathy patients received high-dose intravenous methylprednisolone. According to the paper, TCR Vbeta CDR3 sequencing was carried out on roughly 130 peripheral blood samples, which came from some 41 ophthalmopathy, 80 or so hyperthyroidism and roughly 17 progressor patients. Whether ophthalmopathy could be predicted prospectively was tested in an independent validation cohort made up of under 20 hyperthyroidism patients plus 17 patients who later progressed to ophthalmopathy. The roughly 100 discovery patients were randomly divided into training and test sets at a 7:3 ratio.

The TCR beta CDR3 regions were amplified from the RNA transcripts. The first round of RT-PCR for the TCR CDR3 was performed with the HTBI primer set and the Qiagen OneStep RT-PCR kit. A second multiplex PCR round built the libraries, followed by size selection and purification. The libraries were sequenced on an Illumina HiSeq2000 using paired-end 100 bp reads. Turning to the authors' computational methods: SOAPnuke was used to process the raw data, with reads discarded if the reads contained adapters or uncalled bases, had a mean Phred below 15, or lacked an exact constant-primer or identifier match. High-quality paired reads were merged with COPE v1.2.5, and unique nucleotide sequences were defined as clonotypes. MiTCR v1.1 was used to align clonotypes to the IMGT TRBV, TRBD and TRBJ reference segments. The analysis was restricted to V-J combinations with a frequency above 0.0001, which together covered approximately 99% of the repertoires. A TCS score was defined as the ratio between F50 (clonal expansion) and ExV (chaos), using BLOSUM62-based TCRdist between CDR3 peptides within each V-J. Welch's t-statistics and random forest reduced roughly 500 V-J features to under 15, which were used in a naive Bayes classifier (R e1071). TCRdb trimmed public reads at Q25 via fastp, called clones via MiXCR and kept in-frame beta chains. Every entry covers one CDR3 protein and lists the most common genes and DNA from its rows. None of the V and J calls come from the authors' own analysis; TCRdb made them. The sample data list around 600,000 distinct CDR3 sequences, and approximately 14% of these were observed just once. The biggest ten clones account for approximately 7% of the sample.

The CDR3 sequence holds 14 residues, the cysteine and phenylalanine included. The CDR3 DNA has 42 bases and is translated from base 1. Via the germline V gene, CDR1 is SGHRS and CDR2 YFSETQ. V and J are trimmed by 1 base and 5 bases, and the gene matches miss 6 bases of the junction. The paper as a whole reports these results and caveats: Sample size was not statistically predetermined, and blinding of investigators to group allocation was not performed. In cross-validation, a model built on a 13 V-J signature told ophthalmopathy apart from stable hyperthyroidism with 85% to 90% sensitivity and about 81% specificity, and in testing the same model reached 80%/75%. Blood samples also contained most of the expanded thyroid clonotypes (frequency above 0.001), which suggests that blood repertoires may reflect thyroid immune responses. In validation, the model predicted progression to ophthalmopathy a median of 6.5 months before onset, with approximately 71% sensitivity and just under 75% specificity.

Stable Graves' hyperthyroidism was defined as no progression to ophthalmopathy during 18 months of follow-up. The hyperthyroidism patients were between 18 and 65 years old and newly diagnosed, with a disease duration of less than 2 months. Exclusion was applied to patients with uncontrolled infections, other autoimmune diseases, pregnancy or lactation. Clinical symptoms, serum thyroxine and TRAb, thyroid ultrasound, and orbital computed tomography formed the basis for the diagnoses. PBMCs were separated from approximately 10 ml of fresh peripheral blood using Ficoll-Paque density gradient centrifugation. Total RNA was extracted with Trizol reagent, and quality was checked on an Agilent 2100 Bioanalyzer. This clonotype was seen repeatedly, ten times or more. Its binding antigen is unknown. No qualities accompany the bases; no much larger clone lies one base away.

This receptor was identified in a woman in her thirties with Graves' hyperthyroidism. The sequence joins TRBV5-1 to TRBJ2-7; TRBD2 matches 7 bases in the middle. What was sequenced was blood. The CDR3 protein is CASSLSREADEQYF. DNA sequence: TGCGCCAGCAGCTTGTCCCGGGAGGCGGACGAGCAGTACTTC. Reference TRBV5-1 and TRBJ2-7 proteins supply the regions before and after the CDR3; the full variable domain is: KAGVTQTPRYLIKTRGQQVTLSCSPISGHRSVSWYQQTPGQGLQFLFEYFSETQRNKGNFPGRFSGRQFSNSRSEMNVSTLELGDSALYLCASSLSREADEQYFGPGTRLTVT.